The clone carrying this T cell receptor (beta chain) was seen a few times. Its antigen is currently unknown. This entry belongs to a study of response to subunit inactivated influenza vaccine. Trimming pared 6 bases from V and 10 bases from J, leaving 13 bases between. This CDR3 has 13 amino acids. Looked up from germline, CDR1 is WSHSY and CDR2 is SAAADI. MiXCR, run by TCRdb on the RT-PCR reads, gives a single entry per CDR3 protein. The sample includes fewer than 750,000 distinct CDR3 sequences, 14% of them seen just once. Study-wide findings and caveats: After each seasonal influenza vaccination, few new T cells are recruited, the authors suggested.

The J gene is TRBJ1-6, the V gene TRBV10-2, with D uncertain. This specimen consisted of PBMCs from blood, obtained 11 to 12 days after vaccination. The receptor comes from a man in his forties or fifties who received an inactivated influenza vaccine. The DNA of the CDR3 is TGCGCCAGCAGACTAGACTATGGGTCACCCCTCCACTTT. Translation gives CASRLDYGSPLHF.